The 4 T cell receptor beta chains listed next were all sequenced from one sample in a study of blood T cells in healthy people across ages. Through a sample-barcoded 5' primer and a J-beta primer mix, a second PCR was run for 7 to 11 cycles. TCRdb re-derived calls from the 5' RACE reads in MiXCR, one entry per CDR3 protein. Here the sample spans 350,000 to 450,000 distinct CDR3 sequences, about 52% being singletons. Sequencing input: blood. The source is a man aged 55 to 70 in good health.

This clonotype was detected only a few times. The gene calls are TRBV12-3 or TRBV12-4 and TRBJ2-5, with D uncertain. The CDR3 has 16 residues. V was clipped by 5 bases and J by 2 bases, with 18 bases between them. CDR3 sequence reads: CASSPDWVESQETQYF. CDR3 coding DNA: TGTGCCAGCAGTCCGGATTGGGTAGAGTCTCAAGAGACCCAGTACTTC.

CDR3 nucleotide sequence: TGTGCCAGCAGTAGGGACAGGGGGCGAGGCTCGGGTGGCTACACCTTC. Translation gives CASSRDRGRGSGGYTF. J is TRBJ1-2 and V is TRBV2, with 12 bases lining up with TRBD1. There are 16 residues in the CDR3. Germline CDR1 SNHLY, CDR2 FYNNEI. Trimming removed 5 bases from V and 7 bases from J; junction bases left unmatched: 11.

The chain employs TRBV5-5 and TRBJ2-3; 12 bases are shared with TRBD2. V lost 2 bases, J lost 6 bases, and 7 bases stayed unmatched. The CDR3 covers 16 residues. Germline V gene sequence: CDR1 SGHKS, CDR2 YYEKEE (reference sequence). CDR3 loop: CASSFRTSGVMDTQYF. As DNA, the CDR3 is TGTGCCAGCAGCTTCCGGACTAGCGGGGTTATGGATACGCAGTATTTT.

The gene calls are TRBV11-2 and TRBJ2-1, with 7 bases aligning to TRBD1. In germline, CDR1 is SGHAT, CDR2 FQNNGV. The CDR3 sequence is 15 residues long. Trimming took 1 base from V and 4 from J; bases not matched to a gene: 4. CDR3 amino acids: CASSLARGHYNEQFF. CDR3 in DNA: TGTGCCAGCAGCTTAGCGAGGGGGCATTACAATGAGCAGTTCTTC.